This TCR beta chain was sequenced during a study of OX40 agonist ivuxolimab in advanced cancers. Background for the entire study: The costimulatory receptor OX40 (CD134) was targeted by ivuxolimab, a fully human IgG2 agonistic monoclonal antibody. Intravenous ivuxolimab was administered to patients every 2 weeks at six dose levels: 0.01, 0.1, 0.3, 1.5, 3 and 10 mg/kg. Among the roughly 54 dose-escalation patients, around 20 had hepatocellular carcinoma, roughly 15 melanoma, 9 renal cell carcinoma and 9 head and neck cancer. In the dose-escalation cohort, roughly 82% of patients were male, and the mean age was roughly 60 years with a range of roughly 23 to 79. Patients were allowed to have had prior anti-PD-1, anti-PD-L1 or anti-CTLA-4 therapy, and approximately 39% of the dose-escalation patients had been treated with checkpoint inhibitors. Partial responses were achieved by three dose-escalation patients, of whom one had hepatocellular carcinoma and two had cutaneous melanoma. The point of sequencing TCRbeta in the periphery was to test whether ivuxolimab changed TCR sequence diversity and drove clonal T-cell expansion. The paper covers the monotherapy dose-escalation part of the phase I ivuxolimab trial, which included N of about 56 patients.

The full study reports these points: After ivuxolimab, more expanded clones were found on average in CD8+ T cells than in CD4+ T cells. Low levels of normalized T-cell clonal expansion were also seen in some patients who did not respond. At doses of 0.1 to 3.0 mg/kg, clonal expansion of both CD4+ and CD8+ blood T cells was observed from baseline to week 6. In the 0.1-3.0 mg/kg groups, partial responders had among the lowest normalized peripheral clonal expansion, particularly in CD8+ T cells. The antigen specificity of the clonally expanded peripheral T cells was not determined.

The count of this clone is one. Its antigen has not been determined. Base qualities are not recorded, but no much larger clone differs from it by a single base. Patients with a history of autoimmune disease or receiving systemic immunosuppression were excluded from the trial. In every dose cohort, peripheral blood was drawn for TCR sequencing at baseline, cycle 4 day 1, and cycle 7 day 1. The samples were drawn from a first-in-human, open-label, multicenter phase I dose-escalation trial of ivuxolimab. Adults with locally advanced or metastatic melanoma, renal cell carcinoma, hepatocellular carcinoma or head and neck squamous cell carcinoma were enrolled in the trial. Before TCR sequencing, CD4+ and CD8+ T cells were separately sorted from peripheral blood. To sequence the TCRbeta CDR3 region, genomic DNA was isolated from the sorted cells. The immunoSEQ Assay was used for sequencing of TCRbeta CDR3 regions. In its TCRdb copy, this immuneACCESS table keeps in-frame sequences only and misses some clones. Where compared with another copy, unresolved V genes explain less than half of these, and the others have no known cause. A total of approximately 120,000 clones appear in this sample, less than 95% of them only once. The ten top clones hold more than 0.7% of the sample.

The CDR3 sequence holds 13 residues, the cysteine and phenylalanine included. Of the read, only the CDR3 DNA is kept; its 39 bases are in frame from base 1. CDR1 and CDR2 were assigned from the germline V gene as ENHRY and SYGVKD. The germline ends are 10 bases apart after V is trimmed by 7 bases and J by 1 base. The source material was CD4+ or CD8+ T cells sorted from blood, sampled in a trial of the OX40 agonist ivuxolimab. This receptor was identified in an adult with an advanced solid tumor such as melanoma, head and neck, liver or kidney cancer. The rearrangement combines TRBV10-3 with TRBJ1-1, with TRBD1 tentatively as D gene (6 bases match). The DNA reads TGTGCCATCACCGGGACACCGAACACTGAAGCTTTCTTT. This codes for CAITGTPNTEAFF.